The present T cell receptor beta chain was sequenced within a study of read filtering for tumor transcriptome and immune sequencing. CDR3 length equals 15 residues. V lost 5 bases, J lost 6 bases, and 8 bases stayed unmatched. Germline loops: CDR1 SEHNR, CDR2 FQNEAQ (reference sequence). Bone marrow was sampled from every patient at the time of active disease. As regards this clonotype: Its antigen is unknown.

This library used around 0.4 ug RNA and molecular barcoded adaptors spanning alpha/delta and beta/gamma chains. TCRdb passed the reads through MiXCR, listing each CDR3 protein once. The table has 65,000 or so distinct CDR3 sequences, roughly 19% seen once. Overall study results and limits: The CD138-negative fraction was mixed bone marrow immune cells, not pure T cells. About 81.9% of IR-seq clonotypes had one read, totaling about 3.5% of reads; RNA-seq: about 69% and 49%.

The chain uses TRBV7-9 and TRBJ2-1, with 9 bases aligning to TRBD2. Sequencing was carried out using a population of CD138-negative cells sorted from bone marrow. This TCR was recovered from a donor at least 40 years old with multiple myeloma. The CDR3 nucleotides are TGTGCCAGCAGCGCAGGTCCTAGCGGGACCAATGAGCAGTTCTTC. It translates to CASSAGPSGTNEQFF. The full variable domain, rest sourced from reference TRBV7-9 and TRBJ2-1, is DTGVSQNPRHKITKRGQNVTFRCDPISEHNRLYWYRQTLGQGPEFLTYFQNEAQLEKSRLLSDRFSAERPKGSFSTLEIQRTEQGDSAMYLCASSAGPSGTNEQFFGPGTRLTVL.